These 26 T cell receptor beta chains were all obtained from the same sample, sequenced in a study of shared clonotypes between healthy human individuals. The data were produced by immunoSEQ multiplex PCR, yet TCRdb's version contains in-frame clones alone and is incomplete. Among fewer than 3 million clones listed, around 93% were seen once. Input material: naive CD4+ T cells from PBMCs. Subset specified: CD45RA+ positively selected. Receptor source: a man between 18 and 35 years old in good health. Some clones in this sample may be carry-over from other donors' samples.

Only one count was recorded for this clone. The rearrangement joins TRBV6-5 to TRBJ2-5; TRBD2 matches 11 bases. The CDR3 is 14 residues long. Germline CDR1 MNHEY, CDR2 SVGAGI. With 8 bases clipped from V and 5 bases from J, the junction kept 7 bases outside the gene matches. DNA of the CDR3: TGTGCCAGCCAGCCCGGGACTAGCGGTGAGACCCAGTACTTC. Residues: CASQPGTSGETQYF.

This chain uses TRBV28 with TRBJ1-5, with TRBD1 as a possible D gene (5 bases). Germline lookup yields CDR1 MDHEN and CDR2 SYDVKM. The CDR3 length is 14 residues. The ends were cut back, 6 bases at V and 7 bases at J, with 16 bases in the middle. This CDR3 is CASRSTGGDQPQHF. In DNA, the CDR3 is TGTGCCAGCAGGAGTACCGGGGGGGACCAGCCCCAGCATTTT.

The chain combines TRBV4-1 with TRBJ1-1, with 7 bases fitting TRBD1. CDR1 MGHRA and CDR2 YSYEKL come from the germline V gene. The junction had 6 bases not matched to a gene; V was cut back by 3 bases and J by 8 bases. The CDR3 has 13 residues. The CDR3 DNA follows: TGCGCCAGCAGCCATGTCCGGGACAGAGAAGCTTTCTTT. This sequence encodes CASSHVRDREAFF.

V usage is TRBV7-6 and J usage is TRBJ2-3, with TRBD2 matching 8 bases. The junction had 7 bases not matched to a gene; V was cut back by 5 bases and J by 0 bases. CDR1 and CDR2 from the germline V gene are SGHVS and FNYEAQ. The CDR3 sequence is 16 residues long. The CDR3 reads CASSRGIAGSTDTQYF. CDR3 DNA: TGTGCCAGCAGCCGCGGGATAGCGGGAAGCACAGATACGCAGTATTTT.

This chain connects TRBV28 to TRBJ2-3; D may be TRBD1 or TRBD2 (6 bases each). CDR1 MDHEN and CDR2 SYDVKM come from the germline V gene. The V and J ends lost 10 bases and 6 bases respectively, with 17 bases between them. The CDR3 is 13 amino acids. The CDR3 bases are TGTGCCACCGACAGGAGGGCCGGGGATACGCAGTATTTT. Translation: CATDRRAGDTQYF.

This clone has only one observation. The chain uses TRBV19 and TRBJ1-3; D is ambiguous. Trimming took off 3 bases at V and 0 bases at J, with 12 bases between the two ends. The CDR3 has 16 residues. CDR1 and CDR2 (germline): LNHDA, SQIVND (reference sequence). CDR3 protein: CASSITGWDSGNTIYF. The CDR3, as DNA: TGTGCCAGTAGTATTACGGGGTGGGACTCTGGAAACACCATATATTTT.

This chain links TRBV25-1 with TRBJ2-1, with 10 bases lining up with TRBD2. The germline CDR1 and CDR2 sequences are MGHDK and SYGVNS. The CDR3 runs to 16 residues. J was trimmed by 5 bases and V by 8 bases; bases with no gene match: 12. The CDR3 reads CASGSGRAAIDNEQFF. As DNA, the CDR3 is TGTGCCAGCGGAAGCGGGAGGGCCGCCATAGACAATGAGCAGTTCTTC.

The chain links TRBV7-3 to TRBJ2-7; D unclear. Germline CDR1 SGHTA, CDR2 FQGTGA. The CDR3 sequence is 10 residues long. Between the trimmed V and J ends, which lost 4 bases and 9 bases, there was a span of 7 bases. The CDR3 is CASSSAAQYF. CDR3 coding DNA: TGTGCCAGCAGCTCCGCTGCGCAGTACTTC.

V usage is TRBV5-1 and J usage is TRBJ1-1; D not resolved. CDR1 and CDR2 from the germline V gene are SGHRS and YFSETQ. V gave up 0 bases and J gave up 0 bases, with 12 bases separating them. CDR3 length: 16 residues. The CDR3 protein is CASSLGRQRMNTEAFF. The CDR3 DNA reads TGCGCCAGCAGCTTGGGTCGGCAGCGAATGAACACTGAAGCTTTCTTT.

The CDR3 DNA reads as TGTGCCTGGAGGACAGGGGTCGGGTTTGGCTACACCTTC. Amino acid sequence: CAWRTGVGFGYTF. V gene TRBV30 combines with J gene TRBJ1-2, with 8 nucleotides matching TRBD1. CDR3 length equals 13 residues. Germline trimming cut 3 bases from V and 7 bases from J; bases unmatched to any gene: 7. CDR1 is GTSNPN, CDR2 SVGIG, per germline (reference sequence).

To note about this clone: The same CDR3 arises from other DNA sequences in this sample as well. CDR3 protein: CASSPGLAGGGETQYF. The CDR3 DNA follows: TGCGCCAGCAGCCCGGGACTAGCGGGAGGGGGCGAGACCCAGTACTTC. V and J are TRBV4-1 and TRBJ2-5; TRBD2 matches at 16 bases. Germline assignment: CDR1 MGHRA and CDR2 YSYEKL. The J segment lost 5 bases and the V segment lost 4 bases, leaving 4 bases of the junction unmatched. The CDR3 totals 16 residues.

The chain joins TRBV7-3 to TRBJ2-3; D is unresolved. The CDR3 contains 13 residues. V was shortened by 3 bases and J by 2 bases, with 6 bases between the two germline ends. Germline V gives CDR1 SGHTA, CDR2 FQGTGA. For the CDR3, the DNA is TGTGCCAGCAGCTTTGCCCCCACAGATACGCAGTATTTT. Its translation is CASSFAPTDTQYF.

Concerning this clone itself: Other DNA sequences in the same sample also yield this CDR3. The V gene is TRBV14, the J gene TRBJ2-2, with no clear D. The CDR3 has 12 amino acids. Per germline, CDR1 SGHDN and CDR2 FVKESK. V shed 2 bases and J shed 4 bases, with 2 bases lying between them. This chain's CDR3 is CASSQLTGELFF. CDR3 sequence (DNA): TGTGCCAGCAGCCAACTCACCGGGGAGCTGTTTTTT. Combining the CDR3 with reference TRBV14 and TRBJ2-2 gives the whole variable domain EAGVTQFPSHSVIEKGQTVTLRCDPISGHDNLYWYRRVMGKEIKFLLHFVKESKQDESGMPNNRFLAERTGGTYSTLKVQPAELEDSGVYFCASSQLTGELFFGEGSRLTVL.

This clone was seen a single time. V and J are TRBV25-1 and TRBJ1-5; D is perhaps TRBD1 (5 bases). CDR3 size: 17 residues. Per germline, CDR1 MGHDK and CDR2 SYGVNS. Trimming took 2 bases from V and 5 from J, leaving 19 bases between them. The CDR3 sequence: CASSESLGQGNDQPQHF. The CDR3 DNA sequence: TGTGCCAGCAGTGAAAGCCTCGGGCAGGGAAATGATCAGCCCCAGCATTTT.

The chain recombines TRBV15 with TRBJ2-7, with D unresolved. V was clipped by 5 bases and J by 0 bases, with 14 bases between them. The CDR3 loop spans 15 amino acids. Germline V gene data show CDR1 as LNHNV and CDR2 as YYDKDF (reference sequence). For the CDR3, the DNA is TGTGCCACCAGCCCCCTTGGCCGTAGCTCCTACGAGCAGTACTTC. It specifies CATSPLGRSSYEQYF.

The V gene is TRBV5-1, the J gene TRBJ2-5, with a tentative D call TRBD1 (5 bases). The germline V gene encodes CDR1 SGHRS and CDR2 YFSETQ. The CDR3 contains 16 residues. V was clipped by 1 base and J by 5 bases, with 18 bases between them. The CDR3 DNA is TGCGCCAGCAGCTTGCTCTCTTCCAGGGTCTCTGAGACCCAGTACTTC. Protein: CASSLLSSRVSETQYF.

This chain uses TRBV9 with TRBJ1-2; D gene unclear. V lost 3 bases and J 0 bases, leaving 9 bases between the germline ends. The germline V gene has CDR1 SGDLS and CDR2 YYNGEE. This CDR3 spans 14 amino acids. The CDR3 nucleotides read TGTGCCAGCAGCGCGGGCCCCTCTAACTATGGCTACACCTTC. Encoded protein: CASSAGPSNYGYTF.

The CDR3 sequence is CASSFRQGVRVQPQHF. In nucleotides, the CDR3 is TGTGCCAGCAGTTTCCGGCAGGGGGTTAGGGTTCAGCCCCAGCATTTT. This chain uses TRBV28 with TRBJ1-5; 7 bases align to TRBD1. Germline V gene lookup returns CDR1 MDHEN and CDR2 SYDVKM. The CDR3 extends over 16 amino acids. The ends lost 3 bases at V and 6 bases at J; junction bases unmatched: 11.

This chain links TRBV2 with TRBJ2-5, with D possibly TRBD1 on 6 matching bases. This CDR3 has 13 residues. Germline V lookup: CDR1 SNHLY, CDR2 FYNNEI. Trimming shortened V by 8 bases and J by 4 bases, and 14 bases separated the two germline ends. CDR3 residues: CASVRGIGETQYF. CDR3 in DNA: TGTGCCAGCGTAAGGGGGATTGGAGAGACCCAGTACTTC.

With regard to this clone: At one of its ends the junction is not consistent with the germline gene, which may arise from a read error. J is TRBJ2-5 and V is TRBV5-1; a possible D gene is TRBD1 (5 bases). The CDR3 is 14 amino acids. The germline V gene encodes CDR1 SGHRS and CDR2 YFSETQ. In nucleotides, the CDR3 is TGCGCCAGCCGCTTATACGACAGACAAGAGACCCAGTACTTC. This translates into CASRLYDRQETQYF.

J is TRBJ2-5 and V is TRBV5-1; the match to TRBD2 covers 12 bases. With 4 bases clipped from V and 4 bases from J, the junction kept 5 bases outside the gene matches. Per the germline V gene, CDR1 is SGHRS and CDR2 is YFSETQ. CDR3 length equals 15 residues. This chain's CDR3 is CASSRTSGIPETQYF. Written as DNA, the CDR3 is TGCGCCAGCAGCAGGACTAGCGGGATACCAGAGACCCAGTACTTC. The variable domain in full, completed from reference TRBV5-1 and TRBJ2-5, reads KAGVTQTPRYLIKTRGQQVTLSCSPISGHRSVSWYQQTPGQGLQFLFEYFSETQRNKGNFPGRFSGRQFSNSRSEMNVSTLELGDSALYLCASSRTSGIPETQYFGPGTRLLVL.

This chain uses TRBV7-3 with TRBJ2-5; a weak D match, TRBD1 (5 bases). This CDR3 comprises 14 residues. CDR1 SGHTA and CDR2 FQGTGA come from the germline V gene. Trimming took 0 bases from V and 7 from J, leaving 12 bases between them. The chain's CDR3 is CASSLTQGTGTQYF. DNA of the CDR3: TGTGCCAGCAGCTTAACTCAGGGTACCGGGACCCAGTACTTC.

The V and J genes are TRBV2 and TRBJ2-7, with 10 bases lining up with TRBD2. V shed 5 bases, J shed 0 bases, and the junction held 4 bases outside the gene matches. CDR1 and CDR2 (germline): SNHLY, FYNNEI. The CDR3 contains 15 residues. The CDR3 DNA is TGTGCCAGCAGTTCGGGACTAGCGTACTCCTACGAGCAGTACTTC. Translation gives CASSSGLAYSYEQYF.

This clone was observed a handful of times. The J gene is TRBJ1-1, the V gene TRBV2; perhaps TRBD1 as D (5 bases). Trimming pared 7 bases from V and 4 bases from J, leaving 13 bases between. Per the germline V gene, CDR1 is SNHLY and CDR2 is FYNNEI. CDR3 size: 13 residues. CDR3 DNA sequence: TGTGCCAGCACAATACAGGTTCTCACTGAAGCTTTCTTT. Encoded protein: CASTIQVLTEAFF. The full variable domain, in which reference TRBV2 and TRBJ1-1 provide the parts outside the CDR3, is EPEVTQTPSHQVTQMGQEVILRCVPISNHLYFYWYRQILGQKVEFLVSFYNNEISEKSEIFDDQFSVERPDGSNFTLKIRSTKLEDSAMYFCASTIQVLTEAFFGQGTRLTVV.

The rearrangement joins TRBV7-2 to TRBJ2-3; tentatively, D is TRBD2 (5 bases). V lost 4 bases to trimming and J lost 0 bases, with 11 bases between them. This CDR3 has 15 residues. Germline lookup yields CDR1 SGHTA and CDR2 FQGNSA. The CDR3 DNA reads as TGTGCCAGCAGCTGGGCGGGCACTAGCACAGATACGCAGTATTTT. This translates into CASSWAGTSTDTQYF.

The chain combines TRBV2 with TRBJ1-1; weak D call: TRBD1 (6 bases). CDR1 is SNHLY and CDR2 is FYNNEI in the germline V gene. V shed 7 bases and J shed 1 base, with 13 bases lying between them. CDR3 length: 14 residues. In DNA, the CDR3 is TGTGCCAGCACTTGGGGGCAGCCGAACACTGAAGCTTTCTTT. This gives the protein CASTWGQPNTEAFF.